This T cell receptor beta chain was documented in a study of beta chain features in type 1 diabetes. At the level of the study: Patient and healthy donor groups were alike in age, gender and cell yields.

Expressed TCRB transcripts were sequenced because the entire RNA isolate underwent reverse transcription. Libraries were prepared by immunoSEQ multiplex PCR; TCRdb keeps only in-frame clonotypes and omits some of them. The sample holds 600,000 or so clones, about an eighth seen once. The CDR3 has 15 residues. CDR1 and CDR2 from the germline V gene are SNHLY and FYNNEI. The V gene lost 5 bases and the J gene lost 0 bases, with 14 bases spanning the gap. On this clone itself: Its antigen is unidentified.

Study observations and caveats: Researchers cautioned that cDNA sequencing could over-represent cells with high TCR expression. Short templates might get an advantage during PCR, and this would be equal in patients and controls. Across all four CD4+ subsets, people with type 1 diabetes showed modestly shorter TCRB CDR3s. The study left unresolved whether HLA type influences TCRB rearrangement.

The TCR sequence derives from a young man with type 1 diabetes. The sample comprised naive CD4+ T cells from blood. The rearrangement joins TRBV2 to TRBJ2-7, with TRBD2 as a possible D gene (6 bases). Here the CDR3 DNA reads TGTGCCAGCAGTAGCCGGGACGGGGGCTCCTACGAGCAGTACTTC. Translating gives CASSSRDGGSYEQYF.